This TCR beta chain came from a study of control samples from healthy donors and cancer patients (TCRdb year 2020). Points on this clone: What antigen it recognizes has not been identified. No base qualities exist here, and no much larger clone lies one base off it.

The library was built by means of the immunoSEQ multiplex PCR assay. TCRdb holds this immuneACCESS table with in-frame rearrangements only. Some clones are missing; in checked studies, unresolved V genes explain under half, and the rest has no known cause. The sample profile shows tens of thousands of clones; roughly 91% of them were found once. The top ten hold about a sixth of the sample. The CDR3 goes from the cysteine to the phenylalanine over 16 residues. Of all the DNA, just the CDR3 is kept, 48 bases in frame from base 1. CDR1 and CDR2 are read off the germline V gene as SGHDT and YYEEEE. Relative to germline, V is 2 bases shorter and J is 6 bases shorter, with 20 bases between their ends.

Sequencing was performed on blood. This TCR was recovered from a young man in good health. The chain uses TRBV5-6 and TRBJ1-2, with the D gene uncertain. The nucleotide sequence reads TGTGCCAGCAGCTTCGGTCCCGCTGGTTTGCATGATGGCTACACCTTC. This translates into CASSFGPAGLHDGYTF.